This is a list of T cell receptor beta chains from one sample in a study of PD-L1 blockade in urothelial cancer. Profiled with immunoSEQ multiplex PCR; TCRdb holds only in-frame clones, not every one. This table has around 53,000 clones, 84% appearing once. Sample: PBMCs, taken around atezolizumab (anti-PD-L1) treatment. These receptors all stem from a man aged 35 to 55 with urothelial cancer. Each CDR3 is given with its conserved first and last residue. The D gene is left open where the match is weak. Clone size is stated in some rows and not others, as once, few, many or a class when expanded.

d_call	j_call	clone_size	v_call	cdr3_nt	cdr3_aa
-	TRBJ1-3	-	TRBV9	TGTGCCAGCAGCGTGGCCACGGGGGGAAACACCATATATTTT	CASSVATGGNTIYF
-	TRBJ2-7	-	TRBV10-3	TGTGCCATCTTAGCCGGTTACGAGCAGTACTTC	CAILAGYEQYF
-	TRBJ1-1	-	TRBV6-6	TGTGCCAGCAGTTACGGTCAGGGGCACACTGAAGCTTTCTTT	CASSYGQGHTEAFF
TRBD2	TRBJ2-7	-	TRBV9	TGTGCCAGCAGCGTAGGTAGCGGGAGGGCCTACGAGCAGTACTTC	CASSVGSGRAYEQYF
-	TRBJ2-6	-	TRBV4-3	TGCGCCAGCAGCCAAGACCAAGTGGCCACTGGGGCCAACGTCCTGACTTTC	CASSQDQVATGANVLTF
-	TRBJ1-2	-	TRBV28	TGTGCCAGCAGTTCAGGGGACTATGGCTACACCTTC	CASSSGDYGYTF
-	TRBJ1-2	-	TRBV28	TGTGCCAGCAGTTTAGGACTCCCTAACTATGGCTACACCTTC	CASSLGLPNYGYTF
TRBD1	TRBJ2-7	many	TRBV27	TGTGCCAGCAGTTCCTACGACAGGGATCTGCAGTACTTC	CASSSYDRDLQYF
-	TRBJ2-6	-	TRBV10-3	TGTGCCAGCTTCTCGGAGAGCGCTGGGGCCAACGTCCTGACTTTC	CASFSESAGANVLTF
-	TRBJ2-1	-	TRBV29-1	TGCAGCGCGACCCCGGCGGTTGAGCAGTTCTTC	CSATPAVEQFF
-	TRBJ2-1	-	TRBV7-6	TGTGCCAGCAGCTTAGGCCCGCAGGCGTCGAGCTCCTACAATGAGCAGTTCTTC	CASSLGPQASSSYNEQFF
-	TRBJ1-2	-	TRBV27	TGTGCCAGCAGATCGCGGTCGGGGAACTATGGCTACACCTTC	CASRSRSGNYGYTF
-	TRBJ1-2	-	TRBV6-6	TGTGCCAGCAGTTACACCCGAGCCAGGGACTATGGCTACACCTTC	CASSYTRARDYGYTF
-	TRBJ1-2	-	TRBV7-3	TGTGCCCCGGACGCGGGATTTAACTATGGCTACACCTTC	CAPDAGFNYGYTF
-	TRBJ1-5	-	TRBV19	TGTGCCAGTAGGGGGGCCGGGGGCAATCAGCCCCAGCATTTT	CASRGAGGNQPQHF
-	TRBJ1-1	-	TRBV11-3	TGTGCCAGCAGCCCCTCCCTGAACACTGAAGCTTTCTTT	CASSPSLNTEAFF
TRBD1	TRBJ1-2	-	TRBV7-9	TGTGCCAGCAGCCGCGGGACAGCTAACTATGGCTACACCTTC	CASSRGTANYGYTF
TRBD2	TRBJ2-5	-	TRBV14	TGTGCCAGCAGCCAATGGGAGGGCCAAGAGACCCAGTACTTC	CASSQWEGQETQYF
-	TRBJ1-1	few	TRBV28	TGTGCCAGCAGTTCTAGGCTCTCTGAAGCTTTCTTT	CASSSRLSEAFF
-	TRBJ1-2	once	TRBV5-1	TGCGCCAGCAGCTTGGATGGGACACTCAACTATGGCTACACCTTC	CASSLDGTLNYGYTF
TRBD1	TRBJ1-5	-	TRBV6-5	TGTGCCAGCAGTTCGACAGGGAAGAGCGAGCCCCAGCATTTT	CASSSTGKSEPQHF
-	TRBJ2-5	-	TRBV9	TGTGCCAGCAGCAGTAGGTATAGCGCCCAAGAGACCCAGTACTTC	CASSSRYSAQETQYF
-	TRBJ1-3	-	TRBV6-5	TGTGCCAGCAGCCAACAGGGCACCATATATTTT	CASSQQGTIYF
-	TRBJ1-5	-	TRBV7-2	TGTGCCAGCAGCCGAGGACATTCTAGCAATCAGCCCCAGCATTTT	CASSRGHSSNQPQHF
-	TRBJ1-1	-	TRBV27	TGTGCCAGCAGGGGGTCTGGTCTACAGGGCACGGCTGAAGCTTTCTTT	CASRGSGLQGTAEAFF
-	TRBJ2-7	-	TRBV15	TGTGCCACCAGCAGAGTGGACATTTACGAGCAGTACTTC	CATSRVDIYEQYF